One T cell receptor beta chain is described in this entry. Its antigen is not identified. These data are taken from a study of cytomegalovirus exposure and HLA in healthy donors. Regarding the study as a whole: Judged likely to be a sequencing artifact was a cluster of highly shared sequence variants. HLA allele associations emerged for 16,951 TCR beta sequences in a later analysis, at 0.05 false discovery rate. In vitro, three CMV-associated chains proved specific for CMV antigens.

The CDR3 extends over 15 amino acids. From germline, CDR1 is MNHNY and CDR2 SVGAGI (reference sequence). With 6 bases clipped from V and 2 bases from J, the junction kept 5 bases outside the gene matches. The study ran its PCR with 60 Vbeta and 13 Jbeta primers. Some clones are missing from TCRdb's copy, which holds only in-frame ones; the method was immunoSEQ multiplex PCR. The table records 130,000 to 150,000 clones, 60% to 80% of them present only once. The chain combines TRBV6-6 with TRBJ2-2, with 8 bases matching TRBD1. Input material: PBMCs. The TCR sequence derives from a man between 18 and 29 years old in good health and CMV-seronegative. The CDR3 region has the DNA TGTGCCAGCAGAGTCGGGACAGGTAACACCGGGGAGCTGTTTTTT. Its protein is CASRVGTGNTGELFF.